The rows below give T cell receptor beta chains drawn from one sample of a study of technical replicates of blood from a few donors. The protocol was immunoSEQ multiplex PCR, while the TCRdb copy is restricted to in-frame clones and leaves out a portion. Of more than 75,000 clones detected, 95% to 97% appear once; the ten largest clones hold 0.35% to 0.45%. The sample was T cells isolated from PBMCs. The receptors originated from a human donor in good health. Both conserved end residues are part of each CDR3. The order of the fields is CDR3 length, V gene, CDR3 protein.

CDR3 length: 11
V gene: TRBV20-1
CDR3 protein: CSGRTGVEAFF

CDR3 length: 16
V gene: TRBV11-3
CDR3 protein: CASSFQTSGSSNEQFF

CDR3 length: 15
V gene: TRBV9
CDR3 protein: CASSVAALAGYEQYF

CDR3 length: 16
V gene: TRBV7-7
CDR3 protein: CASSLDLAGGVNEQFF

CDR3 length: 16
V gene: TRBV29-1
CDR3 protein: CSVVGGRDREAYEQYF

CDR3 length: 14
V gene: TRBV7-2
CDR3 protein: CASSPDRRNYGYTF

CDR3 length: 11
V gene: TRBV6-1
CDR3 protein: CASSEELGQFF

CDR3 length: 13
V gene: TRBV5-6
CDR3 protein: CASSFNEDTEAFF

CDR3 length: 16
V gene: TRBV28
CDR3 protein: CASKEAGDPAIGEQYF

CDR3 length: 15
V gene: TRBV30
CDR3 protein: CAWSVMALGDQPQHF

CDR3 length: 16
V gene: TRBV5-1
CDR3 protein: CASSPTTGGHFYGYTF

CDR3 length: 16
V gene: TRBV7-9
CDR3 protein: CASSLEHGTGSNEQFF

CDR3 length: 15
V gene: TRBV27
CDR3 protein: CASSPQGAGNQPQHF

CDR3 length: 15
V gene: TRBV9
CDR3 protein: CASSVGPGGNTEAFF

CDR3 length: 16
V gene: TRBV5-6
CDR3 protein: CASSSFRVTVGTEAFF

CDR3 length: 16
V gene: TRBV30
CDR3 protein: CAWSVFSFGSQETQYF

CDR3 length: 14
V gene: TRBV28
CDR3 protein: CASSFSRRNHEQFF

CDR3 length: 13
V gene: TRBV4-1
CDR3 protein: CASRLDRGYGYTF

CDR3 length: 15
V gene: TRBV11-3
CDR3 protein: CASSFGGAPGETQYF

CDR3 length: 15
V gene: TRBV19
CDR3 protein: CASSPRTGSNNEQFF

CDR3 length: 14
V gene: TRBV7-2
CDR3 protein: CASSQTSGRGEQYF

CDR3 length: 15
V gene: TRBV7-2
CDR3 protein: CASSLVIGTEEPQHF

CDR3 length: 16
V gene: TRBV27
CDR3 protein: CASMAFDGTTIAEQYF

CDR3 length: 16
V gene: TRBV5-6
CDR3 protein: CASSPLRSGTPGELFF

CDR3 length: 12
V gene: TRBV29-1
CDR3 protein: CSVRDSKETQYF

CDR3 length: 16
V gene: TRBV7-3
CDR3 protein: CASSNLSGRRYNEQFF

CDR3 length: 14
V gene: TRBV7-3
CDR3 protein: CASSLNRASDTQYF

CDR3 length: 19
V gene: TRBV18
CDR3 protein: CASSPPLGLAGTGTDTQYF

CDR3 length: 13
V gene: TRBV30
CDR3 protein: CAWSVVGGETQYF

CDR3 length: 16
V gene: TRBV7-9
CDR3 protein: CASSLSLAYASYEQYF

CDR3 length: 11
V gene: TRBV30
CDR3 protein: CAWEYSYEQYF

CDR3 length: 12
V gene: TRBV27
CDR3 protein: CASTGGADTQYF

CDR3 length: 16
V gene: TRBV28
CDR3 protein: CASSPIGQAANYGYTF

CDR3 length: 15
V gene: TRBV27
CDR3 protein: CASSLSRAATDTQYF

CDR3 length: 15
V gene: TRBV4-1
CDR3 protein: CASSQPASGTDEQYF

CDR3 length: 16
V gene: TRBV6-5
CDR3 protein: CASSYSHGTAKETQYF

CDR3 length: 15
V gene: TRBV30
CDR3 protein: CAWSVPGSLLNEQFF

CDR3 length: 17
V gene: TRBV4-1
CDR3 protein: CASSQSRGDRVVDTQYF

CDR3 length: 17
V gene: TRBV19
CDR3 protein: CASSPDFSGGQYNEQFF

CDR3 length: 14
V gene: TRBV10-3
CDR3 protein: CAISEDSGTDTQYF

CDR3 length: 16
V gene: TRBV5-6
CDR3 protein: CASSFSGGRSNQPQHF